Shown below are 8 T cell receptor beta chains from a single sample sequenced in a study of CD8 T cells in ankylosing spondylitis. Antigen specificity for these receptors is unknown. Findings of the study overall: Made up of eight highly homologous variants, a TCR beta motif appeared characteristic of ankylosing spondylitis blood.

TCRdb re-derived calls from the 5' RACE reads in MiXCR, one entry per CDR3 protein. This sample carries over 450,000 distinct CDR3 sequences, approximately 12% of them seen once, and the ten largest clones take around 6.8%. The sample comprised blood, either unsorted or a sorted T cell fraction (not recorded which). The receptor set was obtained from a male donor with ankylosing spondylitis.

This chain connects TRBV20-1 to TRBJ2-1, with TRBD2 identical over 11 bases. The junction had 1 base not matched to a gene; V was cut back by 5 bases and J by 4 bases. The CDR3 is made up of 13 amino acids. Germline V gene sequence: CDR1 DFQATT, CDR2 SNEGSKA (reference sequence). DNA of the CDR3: TGCAGTGCTGTAGCGGGAGGGTACAATGAGCAGTTCTTC. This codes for CSAVAGGYNEQFF.

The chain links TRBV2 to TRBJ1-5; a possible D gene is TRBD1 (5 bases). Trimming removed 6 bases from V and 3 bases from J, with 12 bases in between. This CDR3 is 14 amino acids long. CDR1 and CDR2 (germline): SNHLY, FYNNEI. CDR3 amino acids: CASRGTQSNQPQHF. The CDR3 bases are TGTGCCAGCAGGGGGACCCAATCCAATCAGCCCCAGCATTTT.

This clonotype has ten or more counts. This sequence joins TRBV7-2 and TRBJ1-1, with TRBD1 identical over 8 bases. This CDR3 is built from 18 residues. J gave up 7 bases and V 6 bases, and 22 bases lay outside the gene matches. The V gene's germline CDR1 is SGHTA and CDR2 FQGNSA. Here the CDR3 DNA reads TGTGCCAGCAGAAGGCATTCGAGGACAGGGACCCTGCGGGGTGAAGCTTTCTTT. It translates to CASRRHSRTGTLRGEAFF.

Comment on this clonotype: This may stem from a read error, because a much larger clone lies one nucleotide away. CDR3 coding DNA: TGCAGTGCTAGCACCCTTAATGAAGAACTGTTTTTT. Protein sequence: CSASTLNEELFF. The chain carries TRBV20-1 and TRBJ1-4; D gene uncertain. The germline gives CDR1 DFQATT, CDR2 SNEGSKA (reference sequence). The CDR3 spans 12 residues.

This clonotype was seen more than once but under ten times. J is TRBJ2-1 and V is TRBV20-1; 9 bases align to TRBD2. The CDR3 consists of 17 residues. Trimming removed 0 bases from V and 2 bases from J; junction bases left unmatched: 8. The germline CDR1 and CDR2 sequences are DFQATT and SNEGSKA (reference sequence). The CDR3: CSARDVSGRGTYNEQFF. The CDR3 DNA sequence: TGCAGTGCTAGAGACGTTAGCGGGAGAGGGACCTACAATGAGCAGTTCTTC.

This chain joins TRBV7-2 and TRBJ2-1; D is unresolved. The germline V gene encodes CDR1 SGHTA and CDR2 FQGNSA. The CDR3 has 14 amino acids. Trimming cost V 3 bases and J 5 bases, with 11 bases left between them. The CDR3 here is CASSFSLSNNEQFF. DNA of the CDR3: TGTGCCAGCAGCTTTTCCCTTTCCAACAATGAGCAGTTCTTC.

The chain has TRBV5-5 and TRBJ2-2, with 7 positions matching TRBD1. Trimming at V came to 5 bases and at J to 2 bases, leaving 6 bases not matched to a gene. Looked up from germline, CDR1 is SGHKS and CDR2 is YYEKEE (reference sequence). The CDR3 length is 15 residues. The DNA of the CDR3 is TGTGCCAGCAGAAAACAGGGGTCAAACACCGGGGAGCTGTTTTTT. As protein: CASRKQGSNTGELFF.

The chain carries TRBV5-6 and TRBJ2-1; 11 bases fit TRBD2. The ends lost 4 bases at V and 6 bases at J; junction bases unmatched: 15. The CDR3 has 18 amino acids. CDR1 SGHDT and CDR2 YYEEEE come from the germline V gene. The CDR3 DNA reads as TGTGCCAGCAGCCCAACTGCCGGATTAGCGGGAGGGCCCAATGAGCAGTTCTTC. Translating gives CASSPTAGLAGGPNEQFF.